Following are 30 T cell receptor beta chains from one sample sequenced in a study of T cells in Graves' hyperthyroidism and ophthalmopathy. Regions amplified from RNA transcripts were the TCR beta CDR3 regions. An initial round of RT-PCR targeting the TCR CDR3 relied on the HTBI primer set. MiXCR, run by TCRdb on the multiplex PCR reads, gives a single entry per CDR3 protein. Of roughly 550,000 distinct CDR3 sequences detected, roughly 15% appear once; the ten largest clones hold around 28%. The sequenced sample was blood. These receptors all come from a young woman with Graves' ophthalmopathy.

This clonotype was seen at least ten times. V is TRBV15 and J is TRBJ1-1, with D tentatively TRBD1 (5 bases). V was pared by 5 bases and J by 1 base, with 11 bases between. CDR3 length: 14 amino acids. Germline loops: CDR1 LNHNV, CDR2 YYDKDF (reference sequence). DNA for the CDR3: TGTGCCACCAGCGCCTTCGGGGGGAACACTGAAGCTTTCTTT. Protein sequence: CATSAFGGNTEAFF.

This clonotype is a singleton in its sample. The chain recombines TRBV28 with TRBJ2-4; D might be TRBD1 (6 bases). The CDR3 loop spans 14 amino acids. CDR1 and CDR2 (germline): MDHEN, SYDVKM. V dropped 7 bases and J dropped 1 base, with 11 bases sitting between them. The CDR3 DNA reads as TGTGCCAGCATTCCCACAGGGGCCAAAAACATTCAGTACTTC. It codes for CASIPTGAKNIQYF.

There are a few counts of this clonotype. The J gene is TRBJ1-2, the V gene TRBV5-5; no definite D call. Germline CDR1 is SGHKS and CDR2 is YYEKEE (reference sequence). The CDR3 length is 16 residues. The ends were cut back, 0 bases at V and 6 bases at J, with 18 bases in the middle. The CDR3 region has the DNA TGTGCCAGCAGCTTGGTGGTTTTGCGTCGGAGGCATGGCTACACCTTC. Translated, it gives CASSLVVLRRRHGYTF.

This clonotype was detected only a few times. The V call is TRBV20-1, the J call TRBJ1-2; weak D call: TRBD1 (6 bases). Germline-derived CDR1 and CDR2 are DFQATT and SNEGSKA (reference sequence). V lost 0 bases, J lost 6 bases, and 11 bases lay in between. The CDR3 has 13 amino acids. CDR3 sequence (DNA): TGCAGTGCTAGAGATCGGACAGACCATGGCTACACCTTC. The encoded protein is CSARDRTDHGYTF.

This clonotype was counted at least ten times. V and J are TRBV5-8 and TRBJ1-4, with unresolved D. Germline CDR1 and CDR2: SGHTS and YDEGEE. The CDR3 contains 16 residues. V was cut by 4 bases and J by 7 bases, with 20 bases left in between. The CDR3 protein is CASSPPGPPDGEKLFF. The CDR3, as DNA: TGTGCCAGCAGCCCTCCCGGCCCTCCGGATGGTGAAAAACTGTTTTTT.

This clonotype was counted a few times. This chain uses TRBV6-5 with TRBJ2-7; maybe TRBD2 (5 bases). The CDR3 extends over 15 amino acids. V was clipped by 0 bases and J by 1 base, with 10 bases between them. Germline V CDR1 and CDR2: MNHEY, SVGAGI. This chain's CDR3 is CASSYSSDFSYEQYF. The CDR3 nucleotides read TGTGCCAGCAGTTACTCCTCGGACTTTTCCTACGAGCAGTACTTC.

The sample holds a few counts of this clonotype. In DNA, the CDR3 is TGTGCCATCCAACAAGGCGGCGGGATGGGCTACGAGCAGTACTTC. Encoded protein: CAIQQGGGMGYEQYF. The genes are TRBV28 and TRBJ2-7; perhaps TRBD2 as D (6 bases). The CDR3 totals 15 residues. Germline loops: CDR1 MDHEN, CDR2 SYDVKM. V was clipped by 10 bases and J by 3 bases, with 22 bases between them.

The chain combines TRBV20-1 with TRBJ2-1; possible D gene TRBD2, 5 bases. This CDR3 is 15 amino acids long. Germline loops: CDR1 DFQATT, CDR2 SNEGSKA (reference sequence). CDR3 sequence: CSVDSKDSTYNEQFF. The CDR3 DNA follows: TGCAGCGTGGATTCCAAGGACTCCACCTACAATGAGCAGTTCTTC.

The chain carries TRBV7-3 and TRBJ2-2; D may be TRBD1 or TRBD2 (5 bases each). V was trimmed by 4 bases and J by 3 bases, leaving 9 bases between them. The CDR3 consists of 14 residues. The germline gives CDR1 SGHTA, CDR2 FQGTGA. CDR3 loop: CASSWGPYTGELFF. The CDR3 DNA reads TGTGCCAGCAGCTGGGGACCGTACACCGGGGAGCTGTTTTTT. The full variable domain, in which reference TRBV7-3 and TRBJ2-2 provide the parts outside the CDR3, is GAGVSQTPSNKVTEKGKYVELRCDPISGHTALYWYRQSLGQGPEFLIYFQGTGAADDSGLPNDRFFAVRPEGSVSTLKIQRTERGDSAVYLCASSWGPYTGELFFGEGSRLTVL.

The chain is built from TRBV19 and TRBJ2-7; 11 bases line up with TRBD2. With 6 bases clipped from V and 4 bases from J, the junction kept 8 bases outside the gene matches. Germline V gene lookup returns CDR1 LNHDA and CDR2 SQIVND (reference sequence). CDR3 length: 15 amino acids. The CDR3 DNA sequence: TGTGCCAGTAGGATCCAACTAGCGGGAGTTTACGAGCAGTACTTC. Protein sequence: CASRIQLAGVYEQYF.

The CDR3 DNA is TGTGCCACCAATCCGAACAGTCCTCGAAACACCATATATTTT. It is translated as CATNPNSPRNTIYF. This chain links TRBV2 with TRBJ1-3, with D unclear. Germline lookup yields CDR1 SNHLY and CDR2 FYNNEI. The CDR3 spans 14 residues. V was clipped by 10 bases and J by 5 bases, with 18 bases between them.

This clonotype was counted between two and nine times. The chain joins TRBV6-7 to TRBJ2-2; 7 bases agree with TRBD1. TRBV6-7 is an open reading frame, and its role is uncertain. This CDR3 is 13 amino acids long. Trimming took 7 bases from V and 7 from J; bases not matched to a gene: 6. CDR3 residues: CASIDRVGGELFF. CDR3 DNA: TGTGCCAGCATTGACAGGGTTGGCGGGGAGCTGTTTTTT.

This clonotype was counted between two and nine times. Here the CDR3 reads CASSPGQGAPVLGEQYF. The DNA for the CDR3 is TGCGCCAGCAGCCCGGGACAGGGGGCTCCAGTACTAGGCGAGCAGTACTTC. The chain has TRBV4-3 and TRBJ2-7, with 12 bases lining up with TRBD1. This CDR3 has 17 amino acids. The V and J ends lost 4 bases and 6 bases, in that order; junction bases with no gene match: 13. CDR1 and CDR2 from the germline V gene are LGHNA and YSLEER.

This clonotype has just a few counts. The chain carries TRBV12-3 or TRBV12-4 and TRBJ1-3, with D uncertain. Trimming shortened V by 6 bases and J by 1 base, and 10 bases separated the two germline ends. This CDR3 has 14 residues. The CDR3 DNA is TGTGCCAGCAGGCGGGCTAAATCTGGAAACACCATATATTTT. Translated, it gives CASRRAKSGNTIYF.

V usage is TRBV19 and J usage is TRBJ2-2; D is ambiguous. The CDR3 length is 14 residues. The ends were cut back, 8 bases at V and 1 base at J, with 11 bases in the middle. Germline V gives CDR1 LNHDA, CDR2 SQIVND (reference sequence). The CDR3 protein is CASHRRLNTGELFF. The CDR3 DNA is TGTGCCAGTCATAGGCGATTGAACACCGGGGAGCTGTTTTTT.

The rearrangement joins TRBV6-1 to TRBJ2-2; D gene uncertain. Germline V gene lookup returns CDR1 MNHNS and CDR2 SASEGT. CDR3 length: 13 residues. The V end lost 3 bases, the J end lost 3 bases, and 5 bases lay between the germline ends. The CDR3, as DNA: TGTGCCAGCAGTGAGAAGGACACCGGGGAGCTGTTTTTT. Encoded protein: CASSEKDTGELFF.

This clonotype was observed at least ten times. The CDR3 nucleotides are TGTGCCAGCAGTTACTCGGGGCCAGGGGCTGAAGCTTTCTTT. Translated, it gives CASSYSGPGAEAFF. The V gene is TRBV6-5, the J gene TRBJ1-1, with a possible D match to TRBD1 (6 bases). V lost 0 bases, J lost 6 bases, and 11 bases lay in between. CDR1 and CDR2 from the germline V gene are MNHEY and SVGAGI. This CDR3 comprises 14 residues.

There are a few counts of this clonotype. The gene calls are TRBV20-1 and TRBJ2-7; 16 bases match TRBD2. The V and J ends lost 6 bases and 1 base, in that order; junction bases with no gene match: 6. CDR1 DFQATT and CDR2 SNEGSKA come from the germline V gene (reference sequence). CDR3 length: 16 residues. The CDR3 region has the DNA TGCAGTGCGAGGGGACTAGCGGGAGGGGGGTCCTACGAGCAGTACTTC. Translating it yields CSARGLAGGGSYEQYF.

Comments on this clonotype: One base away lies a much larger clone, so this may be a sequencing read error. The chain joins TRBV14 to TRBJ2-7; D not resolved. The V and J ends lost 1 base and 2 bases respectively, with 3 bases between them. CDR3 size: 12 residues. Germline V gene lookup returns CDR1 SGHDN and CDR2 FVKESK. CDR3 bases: TGTGCCAGCAGCCAAGTTACCTACGAGCAGTACTTC. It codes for CASSQVTYEQYF. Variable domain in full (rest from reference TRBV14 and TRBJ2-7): EAGVTQFPSHSVIEKGQTVTLRCDPISGHDNLYWYRRVMGKEIKFLLHFVKESKQDESGMPNNRFLAERTGGTYSTLKVQPAELEDSGVYFCASSQVTYEQYFGPGTRLTVT.

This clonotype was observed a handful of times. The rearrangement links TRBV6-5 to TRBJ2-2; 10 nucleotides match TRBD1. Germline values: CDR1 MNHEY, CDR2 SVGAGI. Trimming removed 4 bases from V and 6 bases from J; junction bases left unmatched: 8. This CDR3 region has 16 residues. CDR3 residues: CASSWDRGIFSGELFF. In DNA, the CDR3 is TGTGCCAGCAGTTGGGACAGGGGTATTTTTTCCGGGGAGCTGTTTTTT.

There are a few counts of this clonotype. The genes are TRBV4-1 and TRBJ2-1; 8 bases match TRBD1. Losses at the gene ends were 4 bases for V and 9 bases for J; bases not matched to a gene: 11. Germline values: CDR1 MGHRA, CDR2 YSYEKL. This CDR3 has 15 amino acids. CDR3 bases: TGCGCCAGCAGCCGTCGGGGGACAGGCCTTCGTGAGCAGTTCTTC. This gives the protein CASSRRGTGLREQFF.

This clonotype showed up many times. The CDR3 protein is CASSGLGVGYGYTF. CDR3 nucleotides: TGTGCCAGCAGTGGATTGGGAGTCGGATATGGCTACACCTTC. V usage is TRBV25-1 and J usage is TRBJ1-2; D ambiguous. V lost 4 bases and J lost 5, with 14 bases in between. The germline gives CDR1 MGHDK, CDR2 SYGVNS. The CDR3 covers 14 residues.

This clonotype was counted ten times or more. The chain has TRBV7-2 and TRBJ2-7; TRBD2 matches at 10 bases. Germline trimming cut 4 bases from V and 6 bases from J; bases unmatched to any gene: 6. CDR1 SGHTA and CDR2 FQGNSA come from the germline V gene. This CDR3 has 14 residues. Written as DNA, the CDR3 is TGTGCCAGCAGCTCTACCGGGACTAGCGTCGAGCAGTACTTC. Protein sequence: CASSSTGTSVEQYF.

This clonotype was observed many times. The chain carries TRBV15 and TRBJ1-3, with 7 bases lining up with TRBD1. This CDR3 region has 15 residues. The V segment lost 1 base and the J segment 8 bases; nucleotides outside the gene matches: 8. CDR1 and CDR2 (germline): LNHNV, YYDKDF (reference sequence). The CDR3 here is CATSRADRKKDTIYF. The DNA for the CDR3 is TGTGCCACCAGCAGAGCGGACAGGAAGAAGGACACCATATATTTT.

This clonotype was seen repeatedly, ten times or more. DNA of the CDR3: TGTGCCACCAGCAGAGGGGGGGATGCGGGTCAAACCGCTGAGCAGTTCTTC. Translation gives CATSRGGDAGQTAEQFF. This chain links TRBV15 with TRBJ2-1; perhaps TRBD2 as D (6 bases). V was shortened by 1 base and J by 9 bases, with 22 bases between the two germline ends. The length of the CDR3 is 17 residues. Germline V gene lookup returns CDR1 LNHNV and CDR2 YYDKDF (reference sequence).

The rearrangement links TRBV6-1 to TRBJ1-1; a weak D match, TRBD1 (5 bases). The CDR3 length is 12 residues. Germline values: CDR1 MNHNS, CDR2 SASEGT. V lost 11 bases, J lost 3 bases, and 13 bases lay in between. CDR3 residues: CASGVGYTEAFF. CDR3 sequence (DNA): TGTGCCTCGGGGGTTGGTTACACTGAAGCTTTCTTT.

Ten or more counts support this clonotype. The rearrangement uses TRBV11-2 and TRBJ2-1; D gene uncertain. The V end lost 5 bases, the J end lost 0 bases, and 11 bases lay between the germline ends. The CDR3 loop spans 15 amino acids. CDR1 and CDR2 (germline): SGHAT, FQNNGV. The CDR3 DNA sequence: TGTGCCAGCAGCCATACAGAGAGCTCCTACAATGAGCAGTTCTTC. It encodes CASSHTESSYNEQFF.

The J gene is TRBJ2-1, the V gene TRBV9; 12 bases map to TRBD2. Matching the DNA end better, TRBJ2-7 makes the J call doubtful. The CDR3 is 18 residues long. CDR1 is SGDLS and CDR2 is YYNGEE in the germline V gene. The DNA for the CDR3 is TGTGCCAGCAGCCCCGGGGCCTATCGAACTAGCGGGAGGAATGAGCAGTACTTC. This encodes CASSPGAYRTSGRNEQYF.

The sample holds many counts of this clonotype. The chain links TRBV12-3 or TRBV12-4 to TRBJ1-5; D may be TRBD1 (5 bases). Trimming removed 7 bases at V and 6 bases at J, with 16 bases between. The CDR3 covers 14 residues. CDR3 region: CASTGGTGGQPQHF. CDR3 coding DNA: TGTGCCAGCACCGGGGGGACGGGGGGTCAGCCCCAGCATTTT.

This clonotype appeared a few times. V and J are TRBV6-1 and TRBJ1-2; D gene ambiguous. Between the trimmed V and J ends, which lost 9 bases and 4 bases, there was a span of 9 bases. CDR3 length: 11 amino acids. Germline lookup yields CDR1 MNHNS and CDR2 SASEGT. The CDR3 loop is CASTEFYGYTF. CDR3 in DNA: TGTGCCAGTACAGAATTCTATGGCTACACCTTC.